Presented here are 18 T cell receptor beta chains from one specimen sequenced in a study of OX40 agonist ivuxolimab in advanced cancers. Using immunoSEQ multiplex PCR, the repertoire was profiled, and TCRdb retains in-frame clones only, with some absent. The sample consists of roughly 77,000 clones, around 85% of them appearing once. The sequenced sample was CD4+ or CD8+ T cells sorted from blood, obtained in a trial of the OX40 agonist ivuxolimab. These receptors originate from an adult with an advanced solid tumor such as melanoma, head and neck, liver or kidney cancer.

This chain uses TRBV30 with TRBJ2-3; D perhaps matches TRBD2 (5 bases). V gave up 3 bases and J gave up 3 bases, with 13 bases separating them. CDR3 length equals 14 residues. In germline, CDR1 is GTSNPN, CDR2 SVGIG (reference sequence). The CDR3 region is CAWRKDYQTDTQYF. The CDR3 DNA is TGTGCCTGGAGGAAAGACTACCAAACAGATACGCAGTATTTT.

The CDR3: CASNRGDVGTEAFF. Here the CDR3 DNA reads TGCGCCAGCAACCGTGGGGATGTGGGCACTGAAGCTTTCTTT. The gene calls are TRBV5-1 and TRBJ1-1; D is undetermined. V lost 6 bases and J 4 bases, leaving 16 bases between the germline ends. The CDR3 is 14 residues long. Germline assignment: CDR1 SGHRS and CDR2 YFSETQ. Full variable domain (rest looked up from reference TRBV5-1 and TRBJ1-1): KAGVTQTPRYLIKTRGQQVTLSCSPISGHRSVSWYQQTPGQGLQFLFEYFSETQRNKGNFPGRFSGRQFSNSRSEMNVSTLELGDSALYLCASNRGDVGTEAFFGQGTRLTVV.

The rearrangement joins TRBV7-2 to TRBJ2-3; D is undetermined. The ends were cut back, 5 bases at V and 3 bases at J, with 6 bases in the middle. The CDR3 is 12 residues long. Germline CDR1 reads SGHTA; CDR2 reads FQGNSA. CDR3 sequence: CASSHRTDTQYF. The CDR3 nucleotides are TGTGCCAGCAGCCACCGAACAGATACGCAGTATTTT.

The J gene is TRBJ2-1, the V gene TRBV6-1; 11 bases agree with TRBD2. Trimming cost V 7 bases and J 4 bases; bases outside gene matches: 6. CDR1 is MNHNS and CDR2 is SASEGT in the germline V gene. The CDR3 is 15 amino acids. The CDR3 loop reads CASTRGTSGYNEQFF. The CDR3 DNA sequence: TGTGCCAGCACCAGAGGGACTAGCGGTTACAATGAGCAGTTCTTC.

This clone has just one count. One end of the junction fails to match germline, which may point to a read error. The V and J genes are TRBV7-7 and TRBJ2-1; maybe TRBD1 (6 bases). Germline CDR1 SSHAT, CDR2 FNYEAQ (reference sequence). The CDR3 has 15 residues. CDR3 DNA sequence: TGTGCTAGCAGCCCTGCACAGGGCCCCTACAATGAGCAGTTCTTC. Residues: CASSPAQGPYNEQFF.

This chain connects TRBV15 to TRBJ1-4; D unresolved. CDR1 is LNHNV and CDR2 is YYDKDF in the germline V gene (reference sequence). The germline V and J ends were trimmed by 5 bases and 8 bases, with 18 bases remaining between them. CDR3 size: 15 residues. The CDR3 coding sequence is TGTGCCACCAGCGGAAGGACTAGGAGTAGGGAAAAACTGTTTTTT. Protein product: CATSGRTRSREKLFF.

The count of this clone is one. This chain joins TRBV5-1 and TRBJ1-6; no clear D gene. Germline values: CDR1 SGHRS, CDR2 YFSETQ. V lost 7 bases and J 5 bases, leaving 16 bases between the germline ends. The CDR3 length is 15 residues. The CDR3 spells CASRFILQDNSPLHF. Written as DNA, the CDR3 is TGCGCCAGCCGGTTCATTCTACAAGATAATTCACCCCTCCACTTT.

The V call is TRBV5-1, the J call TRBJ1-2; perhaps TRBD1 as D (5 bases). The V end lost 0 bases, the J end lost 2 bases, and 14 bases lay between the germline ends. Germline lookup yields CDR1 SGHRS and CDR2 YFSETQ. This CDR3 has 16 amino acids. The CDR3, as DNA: TGCGCCAGCAGCTTGGTGGCAGGGTCCCCAAACTATGGCTACACCTTC. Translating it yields CASSLVAGSPNYGYTF.

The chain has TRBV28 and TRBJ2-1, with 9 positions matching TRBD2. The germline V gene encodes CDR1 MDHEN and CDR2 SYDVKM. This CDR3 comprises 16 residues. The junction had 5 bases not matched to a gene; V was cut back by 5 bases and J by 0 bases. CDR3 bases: TGTGCCAGCAGTCCGCATAGCGGGAGCTCCTACAATGAGCAGTTCTTC. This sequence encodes CASSPHSGSSYNEQFF. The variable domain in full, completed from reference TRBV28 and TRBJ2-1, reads DVKVTQSSRYLVKRTGEKVFLECVQDMDHENMFWYRQDPGLGLRLIYFSYDVKMKEKGDIPEGYSVSREKKERFSLILESASTNQTSMYLCASSPHSGSSYNEQFFGPGTRLTVL.

The CDR3 coding sequence is TGTGCCAGCTCAGCCGACAGGAACACTGAAGCTTTCTTT. It translates to CASSADRNTEAFF. J is TRBJ1-1 and V is TRBV18, with D perhaps TRBD1 (5 bases). The V and J ends lost 5 bases and 1 base respectively, with 8 bases between them. From germline, CDR1 is KGHSH and CDR2 LQKENI. The length of the CDR3 is 13 residues.

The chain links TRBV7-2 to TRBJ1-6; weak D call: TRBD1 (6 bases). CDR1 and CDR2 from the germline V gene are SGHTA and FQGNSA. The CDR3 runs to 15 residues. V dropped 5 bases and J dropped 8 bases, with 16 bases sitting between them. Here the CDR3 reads CASSVQGREDSPLHF. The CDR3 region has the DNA TGTGCCAGCAGCGTACAGGGTAGGGAAGATTCACCCCTCCACTTT.

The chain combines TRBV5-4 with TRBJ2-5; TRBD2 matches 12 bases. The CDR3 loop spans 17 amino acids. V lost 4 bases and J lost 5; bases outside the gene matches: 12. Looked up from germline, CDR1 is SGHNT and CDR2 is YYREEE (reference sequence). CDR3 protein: CASSRLAGGQRWETQYF. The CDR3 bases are TGTGCCAGCAGCAGGCTAGCGGGGGGGCAAAGGTGGGAGACCCAGTACTTC.

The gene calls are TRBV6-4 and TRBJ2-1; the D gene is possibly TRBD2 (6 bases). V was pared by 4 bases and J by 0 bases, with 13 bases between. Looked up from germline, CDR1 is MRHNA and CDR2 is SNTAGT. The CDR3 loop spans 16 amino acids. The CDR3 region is CASSVRGLSSYNEQFF. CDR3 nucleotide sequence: TGTGCCAGCAGTGTTCGGGGGTTGAGCTCCTACAATGAGCAGTTCTTC.

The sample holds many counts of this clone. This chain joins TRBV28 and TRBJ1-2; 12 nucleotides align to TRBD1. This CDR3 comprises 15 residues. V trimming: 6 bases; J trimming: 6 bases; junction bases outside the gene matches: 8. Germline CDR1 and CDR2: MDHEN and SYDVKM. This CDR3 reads CASRSTGTGGDGYTF. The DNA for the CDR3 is TGTGCCAGCAGGTCGACCGGGACAGGGGGCGATGGCTACACCTTC.

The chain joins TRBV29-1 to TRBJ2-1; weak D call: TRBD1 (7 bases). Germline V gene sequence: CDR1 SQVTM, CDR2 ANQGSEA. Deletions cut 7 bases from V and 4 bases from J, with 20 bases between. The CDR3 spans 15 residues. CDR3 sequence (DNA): TGCAGCGCCCCGAGGGGGCGGGGCGGTTACAATGAGCAGTTCTTC. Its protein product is CSAPRGRGGYNEQFF.

The CDR3 sequence: CASSHDGTYNEQFF. CDR3 bases: TGCGCCAGCAGCCACGATGGGACCTACAATGAGCAGTTCTTC. The rearrangement links TRBV4-1 to TRBJ2-1; no reliable D call. The CDR3 contains 14 residues. CDR1 MGHRA and CDR2 YSYEKL come from the germline V gene. Trimming left V 3 bases short and J 2 bases short, with 8 bases between.

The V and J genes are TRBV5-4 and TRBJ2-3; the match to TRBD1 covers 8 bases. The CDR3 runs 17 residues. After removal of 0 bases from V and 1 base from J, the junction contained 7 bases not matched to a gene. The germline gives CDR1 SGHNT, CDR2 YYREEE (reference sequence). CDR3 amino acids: CASSLEGPTGGTDTQYF. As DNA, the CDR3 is TGTGCCAGCAGCTTGGAGGGCCCGACAGGGGGCACAGATACGCAGTATTTT.

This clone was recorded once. The CDR3 DNA follows: TGTGCCAGCAGGGAGGGGGGGACTAACTATGGCTACACCTTC. This gives the protein CASREGGTNYGYTF. The J gene is TRBJ1-2, the V gene TRBV28, with D possibly matching TRBD1 (6 bases). Germline V gene sequence: CDR1 MDHEN, CDR2 SYDVKM. The CDR3 sequence is 14 residues long. Trimming removed 6 bases at V and 0 bases at J, with 11 bases between.